The sequence of this T cell receptor (beta chain) was determined in a study of patients and donors after allogeneic stem cell transplantation. In TCRdb, the RT-PCR reads were re-called with MiXCR into one record per CDR3 protein. The repertoire has about 960,000 distinct CDR3 sequences, 18% of them found once; the top ten carry roughly 6%. This clonotype was seen a handful of times. This CDR3 spans 17 amino acids. CDR1 is ENHRY and CDR2 is SYGVKD in the germline V gene. V was pared by 5 bases and J by 5 bases, with 14 bases of the junction left unmatched. The source of this sequence is a human donor who was either an allogeneic HSCT recipient or a stem cell or donor lymphocyte infusion donor (not recorded which). It is not recorded whose cells these are; they may come from a transplant donor. The sample taken for sequencing was blood, either unsorted or a sorted T cell fraction (not recorded which). V is TRBV10-3 and J is TRBJ1-1; 10 bases agree with TRBD1. CDR3 sequence (DNA): TGTGCCATCAGTAAGGGGTCCGGGACAGGGGTTAGGACTGAAGCTTTCTTT. This encodes CAISKGSGTGVRTEAFF.